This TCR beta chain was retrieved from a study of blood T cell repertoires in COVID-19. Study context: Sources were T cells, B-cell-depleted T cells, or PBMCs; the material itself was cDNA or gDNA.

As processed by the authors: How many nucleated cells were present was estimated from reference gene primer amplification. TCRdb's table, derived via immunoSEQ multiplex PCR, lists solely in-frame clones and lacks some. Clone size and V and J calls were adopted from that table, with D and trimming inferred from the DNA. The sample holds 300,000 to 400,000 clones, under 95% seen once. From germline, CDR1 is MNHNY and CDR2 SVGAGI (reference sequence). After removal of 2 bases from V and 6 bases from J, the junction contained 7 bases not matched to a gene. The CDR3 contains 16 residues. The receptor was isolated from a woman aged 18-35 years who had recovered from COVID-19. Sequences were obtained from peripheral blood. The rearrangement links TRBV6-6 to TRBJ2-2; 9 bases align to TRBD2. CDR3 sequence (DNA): TGTGCCAGCAGTTACAAGCTAGCGGGATCGGCCGGGGAGCTGTTTTTT. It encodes CASSYKLAGSAGELFF.